There are a few counts of the clone carrying this TCR beta chain. Multiplex PCR amplified the TCR beta CDR3 region. Its first round ran for roughly 9 cycles with 32 V and 13 J primers. TCRdb reanalysed the multiplex PCR reads using MiXCR and keeps one entry per CDR3 protein. Here the sample spans 9,000 to 13,000 distinct CDR3 sequences, approximately 20% being singletons. This sample was taken from a study of immune heterogeneity within non-small cell lung tumors. Template material for each sample was about 560 ng of bulk tumor genomic DNA. Several far-apart biopsies were taken per primary tumor during surgery. Patients with untreated, newly diagnosed non-small cell lung cancer underwent curative surgery. What was sequenced was lung tumor tissue. The source is a man in his 60s with non-small cell lung cancer.

CDR3 in amino acids: CSARIGSTQYF. As DNA, the CDR3 is TGCAGTGCACGTATAGGAAGTACGCAGTATTTT. The rearrangement joins TRBV20-1 to TRBJ2-3, with D unresolved. V shed 6 bases and J shed 8 bases, with 12 bases lying between them. The germline V gene encodes CDR1 DFQATT and CDR2 SNEGSKA (reference sequence). The CDR3 loop spans 11 amino acids.